The rows below give T cell receptor beta chains drawn from one sample of a study of naive and memory T cell subsets. TCRdb processed the UMI-ligation and nested PCR reads anew with MiXCR; each CDR3 protein has one entry. The sample lists 81,000 or so distinct CDR3 sequences; about 6.5% were seen once. What was sequenced was central memory CD4+ T cells from blood. The receptor source for this set is a human donor in good health. CDR3s include the opening cysteine and the closing phenylalanine or tryptophan. A D gene is named only where the DNA matches it firmly. Where a row states a size, it is once, few, many or the class of an expanded clone; other rows omit it.

d_call j_call clone_size v_call cdr3_nt cdr3_aa
TRBD2 TRBJ2-7 NA TRBV12-3/TRBV12-4 TGTGCCAGCAGCCCTATTGTTAGCGGGGGGGCTCTTAGGGAGCAGTACTTC CASSPIVSGGALREQYF
TRBD1 TRBJ1-6 many TRBV6-1 TGTGCCAGCAGTGAAGAGGGGACAGGGCGTTCACCCCTCCACTTT CASSEEGTGRSPLHF
TRBD1 TRBJ2-7 many TRBV27 TGTGCCAGCAGTCACCTGGACAGGACCGAGCAGTACTTC CASSHLDRTEQYF
NA TRBJ1-2 many TRBV27 TGTGCCAGCAGTTTGAATCCAGGGCGTCCCTATGGCTACACCTTC CASSLNPGRPYGYTF
TRBD2 TRBJ2-7 NA TRBV12-3/TRBV12-4 TGTGCCAGCAGTACGGGACTAGCGGGGGGACGCTACGAGCAGTACTTC CASSTGLAGGRYEQYF
NA TRBJ1-5 few TRBV18 TGTGCCAGCTCACCAGGGAAAAACCAGCCCCAGCATTTT CASSPGKNQPQHF
NA TRBJ2-2 NA TRBV7-2 TGTGCCAGCAGCTCCCAGACTGTCAGGGGGGCCGGGGAGCTGTTTTTT CASSSQTVRGAGELFF
NA TRBJ1-2 many TRBV3-1 TGTGCCAGCAGCCAAGAGGCAGGGGCCGGCTACACCTTC CASSQEAGAGYTF
NA TRBJ1-2 many TRBV10-3 TGTGCCATCAGTGTCACAGACGAATATGGCTACACCTTC CAISVTDEYGYTF
NA TRBJ2-6 NA TRBV9 TGTGCCAGCAGCGCCAGACAGAGCTCTGGGGCCAACGTCCTGACTTTC CASSARQSSGANVLTF
TRBD1 TRBJ2-3 NA TRBV20-1 TGCAGTGCTAGAGCAGGGGGCCGAAACACAGATACGCAGTATTTT CSARAGGRNTDTQYF
NA TRBJ1-2 many TRBV12-3/TRBV12-4 TGTGCCAGCAGTCGGACACCCAACTATGGCTACACCTTC CASSRTPNYGYTF
NA TRBJ2-4 many TRBV9 TGTGCCAGCAGCCCCCGAGTAGCTCAGGACATTCAGTACTTC CASSPRVAQDIQYF
TRBD1 TRBJ2-7 NA TRBV11-1 TGTGCCAGCAGCTTAGGGGCAGGGGGCTACGAGCAGTACTTC CASSLGAGGYEQYF
TRBD2 TRBJ2-1 many TRBV20-1 TGCAGTGCCCATACCCGTATGGGTAGCGGGAGGGTTGAGCAGTTCTTC CSAHTRMGSGRVEQFF
NA TRBJ2-7 many TRBV7-6 TGTGCCAGCAGCCCCGGCGGGAAGAGCTGGTACGAGCAGTACTTC CASSPGGKSWYEQYF
TRBD2 TRBJ2-1 few TRBV4-3 TGCGCCAGCAGCCCACTACCTCCCGGGACTAGCGGGGGAATCTACAATGAGCAGTTCTTC CASSPLPPGTSGGIYNEQFF
NA TRBJ2-7 many TRBV12-3/TRBV12-4 TGTGCCAGCAGTGACCATAGCGGATACGAGCAGTACTTC CASSDHSGYEQYF
TRBD2 TRBJ2-1 many TRBV12-3/TRBV12-4 TGTGCCAGCCGAGGAGGTTCGGGAGGCCCTCTTACAGGCAATGAGCAGTTCTTC CASRGGSGGPLTGNEQFF
NA TRBJ2-7 few TRBV28 TGTGCCAGCAGAACTTACTACGAGCAGTACTTC CASRTYYEQYF
NA TRBJ2-5 many TRBV28 TGTGCCAGCAGTCCACGACAGGTTGGAGAGACCCAGTACTTC CASSPRQVGETQYF